These 4 T cell receptor beta chains were all obtained from the same sample, sequenced in a study of OX40 agonist ivuxolimab in advanced cancers. Generated by immunoSEQ multiplex PCR, the TCRdb table keeps only in-frame clones and is missing some. The repertoire holds about 79,000 clones, with less than 95% as singletons. The sample was CD4+ or CD8+ T cells sorted from blood, taken in a trial of the OX40 agonist ivuxolimab. The receptors come from an adult with an advanced solid tumor such as melanoma, head and neck, liver or kidney cancer.

The chain combines TRBV5-1 with TRBJ1-3; 8 bases are shared with TRBD1. The CDR3 is made up of 14 amino acids. J lost 6 bases, V lost 4 bases, and 6 bases had no gene match. Per the germline V gene, CDR1 is SGHRS and CDR2 is YFSETQ. CDR3 sequence (DNA): TGCGCCAGCAGCCCGGGACAGGCGTCAAACACCATATATTTT. Residues: CASSPGQASNTIYF.

J is TRBJ2-3 and V is TRBV19; TRBD2 matches at 10 bases. Germline V gives CDR1 LNHDA, CDR2 SQIVND (reference sequence). CDR3 length: 18 residues. V trimming: 2 bases; J trimming: 0 bases; junction bases outside the gene matches: 8. For the CDR3, the DNA is TGTGCCAGTAGTATAATAAAGGGGGGACTAGCGAGCACAGATACGCAGTATTTT. Amino acids: CASSIIKGGLASTDTQYF. Full variable domain (remainder filled in from reference TRBV19 and TRBJ2-3): DGGITQSPKYLFRKEGQNVTLSCEQNLNHDAMYWYRQDPGQGLRLIYYSQIVNDFQKGDIAEGYSVSREKKESFPLTVTSAQKNPTAFYLCASSIIKGGLASTDTQYFGPGTRLTVL.

This clone has only one observation. The rearrangement uses TRBV11-2 and TRBJ2-2; 15 nucleotides align to TRBD2. Losses at the gene ends were 4 bases for V and 3 bases for J; bases not matched to a gene: 9. The CDR3 spans 19 residues. Germline lookup yields CDR1 SGHAT and CDR2 FQNNGV. Here the CDR3 DNA reads TGTGCCAGCAGCTCCATCAGGACTAGCGGGGGGGCCGACACCGGGGAGCTGTTTTTT. Its protein product is CASSSIRTSGGADTGELFF.

This rearrangement joins TRBV6-6 to TRBJ1-2; TRBD1 matches at 7 bases. Trimming at V came to 0 bases and at J to 14 bases, leaving 9 bases not matched to a gene. CDR3 length equals 13 residues. Germline V gene sequence: CDR1 MNHNY, CDR2 SVGAGI (reference sequence). The CDR3 spells CASSYSMTGRSTF. CDR3 DNA sequence: TGTGCCAGCAGTTACTCGATGACAGGGCGTTCGACCTTC.